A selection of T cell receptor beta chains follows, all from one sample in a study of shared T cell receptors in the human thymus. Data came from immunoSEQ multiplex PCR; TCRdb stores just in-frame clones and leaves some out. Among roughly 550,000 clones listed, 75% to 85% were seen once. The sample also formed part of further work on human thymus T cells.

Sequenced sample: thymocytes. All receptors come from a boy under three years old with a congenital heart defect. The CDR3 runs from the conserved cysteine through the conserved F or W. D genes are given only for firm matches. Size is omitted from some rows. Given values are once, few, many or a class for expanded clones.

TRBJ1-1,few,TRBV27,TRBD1,CASSSGGITGEAFF,TGTGCCAGCAGCTCAGGGGGTATTACAGGCGAAGCTTTCTTT
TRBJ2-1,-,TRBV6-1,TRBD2,CASSGTSSYNEQFF,TGTGCCAGCAGCGGGACTAGCTCATACAATGAGCAGTTCTTC
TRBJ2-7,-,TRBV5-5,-,CASTDSVTVDEQYF,TGTGCCAGCACCGATAGCGTCACGGTTGACGAGCAGTACTTC
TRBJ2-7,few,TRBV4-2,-,CASSQEVAGASYEQYF,TGTGCCAGCAGCCAAGAAGTTGCGGGGGCTTCCTACGAGCAGTACTTC
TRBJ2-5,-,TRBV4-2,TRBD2,CASSQEFGLAGRNQETQYF,TGTGCCAGCAGCCAAGAGTTCGGACTAGCGGGACGCAACCAAGAGACCCAGTACTTC
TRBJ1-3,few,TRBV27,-,CASSPSGNSGNTIYF,TGTGCCAGCAGTCCCTCAGGAAATTCGGGAAACACCATATATTTT
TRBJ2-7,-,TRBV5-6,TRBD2,CASSLGALAASSYEQYF,TGTGCCAGCAGCTTGGGTGCACTAGCGGCCAGCTCCTACGAGCAGTACTTC
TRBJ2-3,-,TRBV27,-,CASSLGRSDTQYF,TGTGCCAGCAGTTTGGGCAGATCAGATACGCAGTATTTT
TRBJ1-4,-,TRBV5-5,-,CASSLELGQIVATNEKLFF,TGTGCCAGCAGCTTGGAGTTGGGACAAATAGTTGCAACTAATGAAAAACTGTTTTTT
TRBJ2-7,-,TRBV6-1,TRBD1,CASSSRDRGYEQYF,TGTGCCAGCAGTAGCCGGGACAGGGGTTACGAGCAGTACTTC
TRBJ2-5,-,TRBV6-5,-,CASSYLETQYF,TGTGCCAGCAGTTACCTCGAGACCCAGTACTTC
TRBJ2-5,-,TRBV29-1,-,CSVEDSPPTRFLSRGWETQYF,TGCAGCGTTGAAGATTCCCCGCCGACCCGCTTTCTCTCGCGGGGTTGGGAGACCCAGTACTTC
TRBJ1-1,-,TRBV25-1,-,CASSDPDRLNTEAFF,TGTGCCAGCAGTGACCCCGACAGACTGAACACTGAAGCTTTCTTT
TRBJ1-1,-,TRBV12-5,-,CASGSRGPEAFF,TGTGCTAGTGGTTCCAGGGGACCTGAAGCTTTCTTT
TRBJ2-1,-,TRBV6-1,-,CASSGIDSGDEQFF,TGTGCCAGCAGTGGAATAGATAGCGGCGATGAGCAGTTCTTC
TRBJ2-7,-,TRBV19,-,CASSQSNEQYF,TGTGCCAGTAGTCAATCCAACGAGCAGTACTTC
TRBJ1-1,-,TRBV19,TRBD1,CASSARQGNTEAFF,TGTGCCAGTAGTGCACGACAGGGAAACACTGAAGCTTTCTTT
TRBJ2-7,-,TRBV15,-,CATSRVGMGEQYF,TGTGCCACCAGCAGGGTGGGCATGGGCGAGCAGTACTTC
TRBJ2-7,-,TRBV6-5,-,CASSSPRGEPYEQYF,TGTGCCAGCAGCTCCCCACGCGGGGAGCCCTACGAGCAGTACTTC
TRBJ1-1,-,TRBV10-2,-,CASSLTSGQREAFF,TGCGCCAGCAGTCTGACCTCCGGACAACGTGAAGCTTTCTTT
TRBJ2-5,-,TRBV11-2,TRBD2,CASSRSPGLASPYQETQYF,TGTGCCAGCAGCCGCTCCCCGGGACTAGCCTCACCCTACCAAGAGACCCAGTACTTC
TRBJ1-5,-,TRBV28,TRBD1,CASSCRDRGHYSNQPQHF,TGTGCCAGCAGTTGCCGGGACAGGGGTCATTATAGCAATCAGCCCCAGCATTTT
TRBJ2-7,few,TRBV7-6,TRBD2,CASSPRGGGEQYF,TGTGCCAGCAGCCCCCGGGGGGGAGGAGAGCAGTACTTC
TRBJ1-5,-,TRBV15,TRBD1,CATSSTGGNQPQHF,TGTGCCACCAGCAGTACAGGGGGCAATCAGCCCCAGCATTTT
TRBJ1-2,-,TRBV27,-,CASSLLGQYGYTF,TGTGCCAGCAGTTTATTGGGGCAGTATGGCTACACCTTC
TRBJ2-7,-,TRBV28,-,CASSYAPRGQEQYF,TGTGCCAGCAGTTACGCCCCGCGGGGTCAGGAGCAGTACTTC
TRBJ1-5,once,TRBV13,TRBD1,CASSVTGPQPQHF,TGTGCCAGCAGCGTGACAGGGCCTCAGCCCCAGCATTTT
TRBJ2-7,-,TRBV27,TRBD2,CASSSGGEQYF,TGTGCCAGCAGTTCGGGAGGGGAGCAGTACTTC
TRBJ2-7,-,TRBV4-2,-,CASSQSREWSYEQYF,TGTGCCAGCAGCCAATCCCGGGAGTGGTCCTACGAGCAGTACTTC
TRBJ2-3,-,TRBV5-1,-,CASSSGSSVRDTQYF,TGCGCCAGCAGCTCCGGTTCCTCCGTGCGGGATACGCAGTATTTT
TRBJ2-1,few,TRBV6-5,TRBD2,CASSYSSGGEQFF,TGTGCCAGCAGTTACTCGTCGGGAGGTGAGCAGTTCTTC
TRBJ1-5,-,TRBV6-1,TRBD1,CASSDRGIKDSNQPQHF,TGTGCCAGCAGTGACAGGGGGATAAAGGATAGCAATCAGCCCCAGCATTTT
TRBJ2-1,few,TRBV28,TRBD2,CASSPPGLAGDNEQFF,TGTGCCAGCAGTCCCCCGGGACTAGCGGGGGACAATGAGCAGTTCTTC
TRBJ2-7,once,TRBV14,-,CASSHQGPYEQYF,TGTGCCAGCAGCCACCAGGGCCCCTACGAGCAGTACTTC
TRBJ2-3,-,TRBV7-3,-,CASSASPGSDTQYF,TGTGCCAGCAGCGCTAGCCCAGGATCAGATACGCAGTATTTT